These 22 T cell receptor beta chains originate from one sample sequenced in a study of cytomegalovirus exposure and HLA in healthy donors. 60 Vbeta and 13 Jbeta primers were used in PCR. TCRdb keeps only in-frame clones here, not all; method: immunoSEQ multiplex PCR. The sample records approximately 190,000 clones, around 90% being singletons. The sequenced sample consisted of PBMCs. All receptors derive from a boy aged 2-9 years in good health and CMV-seronegative.

The gene calls are TRBV21-1 and TRBJ2-7; the table names TRBD2, a call not compared with the DNA. TRBV21-1 is deemed a pseudogene. The CDR3 length is 15 residues. Here the CDR3 DNA reads TGTGCCATTCGGGGAGCTAGCGAGACCGACTACGAGCAGTACTTC. Its protein is CAIRGASETDYEQYF.

This CDR3 reads CASSIPAGGPSEQFF. DNA of the CDR3: TGTGCCAGTAGTATTCCGGCGGGGGGGCCGAGTGAGCAGTTCTTC. The J gene is TRBJ2-1, the V gene TRBV19, with 9 bases aligning to TRBD2. From germline, CDR1 is LNHDA and CDR2 SQIVND (reference sequence). The CDR3 is 15 residues long. Unmatched junction bases numbered 9, after V lost 3 bases and J lost 9 bases.

About this clone itself: Relative to the germline gene, one junction end is altered; a read error may explain this. This CDR3 is CWSGQGMNYGYTF. The CDR3 coding sequence is TGCTGGAGCGGACAGGGGATGAACTATGGCTACACCTTC. This chain links TRBV7-9 with TRBJ1-2; 9 bases are shared with TRBD1. From germline, CDR1 is SEHNR and CDR2 FQNEAQ (reference sequence). The CDR3 is 13 residues long.

J is TRBJ1-1 and V is TRBV4-1; TRBD1 is a possible D gene (6 bases). Trimming left V 3 bases short and J 0 bases short, with 8 bases between. The length of the CDR3 is 14 residues. Germline lookup yields CDR1 MGHRA and CDR2 YSYEKL. CDR3 region: CASSHRQVNTEAFF. CDR3 bases: TGCGCCAGCAGCCACCGACAGGTGAACACTGAAGCTTTCTTT.

The chain combines TRBV28 with TRBJ2-3; D not certain. Trimming cost V 4 bases and J 2 bases, with 10 bases left between them. CDR1 MDHEN and CDR2 SYDVKM come from the germline V gene. The length of the CDR3 is 14 residues. CDR3 in amino acids: CASSSVGATDTQYF. CDR3 in DNA: TGTGCCAGCAGTTCCGTGGGCGCCACAGATACGCAGTATTTT.

The chain has TRBV5-1 and TRBJ1-1, with a weak D call TRBD1 (5 bases). CDR3 length: 15 residues. V lost 4 bases, J lost 2 bases, and 15 bases lay in between. Germline values: CDR1 SGHRS, CDR2 YFSETQ. The CDR3 nucleotides are TGCGCCAGCAGCCCCCTCGCGGGACCAAACACTGAAGCTTTCTTT. Its protein product is CASSPLAGPNTEAFF.

The CDR3 sequence: CASSTGGQGMHGELFF. The CDR3 nucleotides read TGTGCCAGCAGTACAGGGGGACAGGGTATGCACGGGGAGCTGTTTTTT. This sequence joins TRBV28 and TRBJ2-2; 9 bases align to TRBD1. J lost 7 bases, V lost 5 bases, and 11 bases had no gene match. CDR1 is MDHEN, CDR2 SYDVKM, per germline. The CDR3 spans 16 residues.

This chain links TRBV10-2 with TRBJ2-3; 7 positions agree with TRBD2. Looked up from germline, CDR1 is WSHSY and CDR2 is SAAADI. The CDR3 covers 14 residues. Trimming took 7 bases from V and 6 from J; bases not matched to a gene: 10. The CDR3 DNA reads as TGCGCCAGCATTGGACTAGTCGGAACGGATACGCAGTATTTT. This translates into CASIGLVGTDTQYF.

The gene calls are TRBV19 and TRBJ2-3; D is uncertain. With 3 bases removed from V and 2 bases from J, the gap between germline ends came to 12 bases. Germline assignment: CDR1 LNHDA and CDR2 SQIVND (reference sequence). The length of the CDR3 is 15 residues. The DNA for the CDR3 is TGTGCCAGTAGTATCGGCAGCGCCTACACAGATACGCAGTATTTT. Residues: CASSIGSAYTDTQYF. Full variable domain (rest looked up from reference TRBV19 and TRBJ2-3): DGGITQSPKYLFRKEGQNVTLSCEQNLNHDAMYWYRQDPGQGLRLIYYSQIVNDFQKGDIAEGYSVSREKKESFPLTVTSAQKNPTAFYLCASSIGSAYTDTQYFGPGTRLTVL.

The chain uses TRBV27 and TRBJ2-3; D perhaps matches TRBD1 (5 bases). Germline CDR1 and CDR2: MNHEY and SMNVEV (reference sequence). The CDR3 extends over 15 amino acids. The ends were cut back, 3 bases at V and 5 bases at J, with 15 bases in the middle. The CDR3 region is CASSFRGSVGDTQYF. The CDR3 coding sequence is TGTGCCAGCAGTTTTAGGGGTAGTGTTGGAGATACGCAGTATTTT.

This chain links TRBV10-3 with TRBJ1-5, with D tentatively TRBD1 (6 bases). The CDR3 covers 14 residues. The germline gives CDR1 ENHRY, CDR2 SYGVKD. Trimming left V 2 bases short and J 4 bases short, with 9 bases between. The CDR3 DNA reads as TGTGCCATCAGTGAGGCAGGGGATAATCAGCCCCAGCATTTT. It translates to CAISEAGDNQPQHF.

The chain uses TRBV28 and TRBJ2-4; D is unresolved. This CDR3 spans 14 amino acids. Germline V gene sequence: CDR1 MDHEN, CDR2 SYDVKM. V gave up 2 bases and J gave up 4 bases, with 9 bases separating them. The CDR3 reads CASSLGANKNIQYF. The CDR3 DNA sequence: TGTGCCAGCAGTTTAGGAGCAAATAAAAACATTCAGTACTTC.

The chain employs TRBV29-1 and TRBJ2-1, with D uncertain. This CDR3 is 12 amino acids long. Germline CDR1 reads SQVTM; CDR2 reads ANQGSEA. The germline V and J ends were trimmed by 1 base and 2 bases, with 3 bases remaining between them. The CDR3 spells CSVEGAYNEQFF. For the CDR3, the DNA is TGCAGCGTTGAAGGAGCCTACAATGAGCAGTTCTTC.

The chain joins TRBV20-1 to TRBJ1-2; D not resolved. CDR3 length: 11 amino acids. V was cut by 3 bases and J by 6 bases, with 8 bases left in between. Germline lookup yields CDR1 DFQATT and CDR2 SNEGSKA (reference sequence). The CDR3 here is CSARVVDGYTF. The CDR3 DNA reads as TGCAGTGCTAGGGTCGTAGATGGCTACACCTTC.

The rearrangement uses TRBV12-2 and TRBJ2-3; TRBD2 is taken as the D call from the table, unchecked against the DNA. TRBV12-2 is deemed a pseudogene. The CDR3 has 14 amino acids. CDR3 region: CASRNSGSTDTQYF. CDR3 coding DNA: TGTGCAAGTCGCAATAGCGGAAGCACAGATACGCAGTATTTT.

In nucleotides, the CDR3 is TGTGCCAGCAGTCACCGGGCTAACGGGGGGAATGAGCAGTTCTTC. Protein: CASSHRANGGNEQFF. J is TRBJ2-1 and V is TRBV28; TRBD2 aligns across 7 bases. This CDR3 region has 15 residues. Germline CDR1 reads MDHEN; CDR2 reads SYDVKM. V shed 5 bases and J 7 bases; nucleotides not matched to a gene: 11.

V usage is TRBV18 and J usage is TRBJ1-4; D remains unclear. This CDR3 spans 15 amino acids. V was clipped by 1 base and J by 8 bases, with 14 bases between them. In germline, CDR1 is KGHSH, CDR2 LQKENI. CDR3 loop: CASSPLVRVREKLFF. CDR3 DNA: TGTGCCAGCTCACCACTTGTCCGGGTTAGGGAAAAACTGTTTTTT.

The chain links TRBV27 to TRBJ2-3, with TRBD2 matching 11 bases. The V and J ends lost 5 bases and 6 bases, in that order; junction bases with no gene match: 13. The germline CDR1 and CDR2 sequences are MNHEY and SMNVEV (reference sequence). There are 17 residues in the CDR3. CDR3 protein: CASSPLDTSGGWDTQYF. For the CDR3, the DNA is TGTGCCAGCAGTCCCCTCGATACTAGCGGGGGTTGGGATACGCAGTATTTT.

Note on this clone: The same CDR3 can be traced to other DNA sequences in this sample. V and J are TRBV19 and TRBJ1-5, with D uncertain. Looked up from germline, CDR1 is LNHDA and CDR2 is SQIVND (reference sequence). This CDR3 comprises 14 residues. The V and J ends lost 2 bases and 3 bases respectively, with 8 bases between them. The chain's CDR3 is CASSIRDTNQPQHF. DNA of the CDR3: TGTGCCAGTAGTATAAGAGACACCAATCAGCCCCAGCATTTT.

This clone was detected only a few times. The gene calls are TRBV28 and TRBJ1-1; D is ambiguous. This CDR3 spans 13 amino acids. Germline CDR1 is MDHEN and CDR2 is SYDVKM. Trimming left V 8 bases short and J 2 bases short, with 12 bases between. CDR3 protein: CASLGGSNTEAFF. CDR3 in DNA: TGTGCCAGCCTTGGAGGAAGCAACACTGAAGCTTTCTTT.

The chain carries TRBV5-1 and TRBJ1-1; D remains ambiguous. Trimming pared 0 bases from V and 1 base from J, leaving 7 bases between. Germline CDR1 is SGHRS and CDR2 is YFSETQ. This CDR3 comprises 14 residues. The CDR3 sequence: CASSLARSNTEAFF. The CDR3 coding sequence is TGCGCCAGCAGCTTGGCCCGGTCGAACACTGAAGCTTTCTTT.

The chain uses TRBV5-4 and TRBJ1-2; the match to TRBD1 covers 9 bases. The CDR3 loop spans 13 amino acids. The germline gives CDR1 SGHNT, CDR2 YYREEE (reference sequence). The DNA for the CDR3 is TGTGCAGTACAGGGGGCTGGGATCTATGGCTACACCTTC. Amino acids: CAVQGAGIYGYTF.